This section outlines one T cell receptor (beta chain) sequence together with its context. Its antigen is unidentified. A second roughly 6 to 11 cycle PCR used barcoded and J-beta primers. MiXCR was run by TCRdb on the 5' RACE reads, yielding one entry per CDR3 protein. The sample lists about 560,000 distinct CDR3 sequences; about 27% were seen once. The sample comes from a study of blood T cells in healthy people across ages. Notes on the study in general: With donor CMV status unknown, expanded clonotype changes were possibly confounded.

The CDR3 sequence is 14 residues long. The trim removed 4 bases at V and 4 bases at J, leaving 6 bases unmatched. CDR1 is MNHEY, CDR2 SMNVEV, per germline (reference sequence). These data are also associated with another study on T cells of mothers and their children. Per that study: Study donors consisted of a few healthy Caucasian mothers and their six children. Similar thymic selection effects on TCR recombination output appear in pairs, both related and unrelated. Nobody spotted any persistent microchimeric T cell clones.

J is TRBJ1-1 and V is TRBV27, with TRBD1 matching 7 bases. The receptor comes from a boy aged 2 to 9 in good health. The sample comprised blood. The CDR3 nucleotides are TGTGCCAGCAGTTACGGCAGGGGGATCACTGAAGCTTTCTTT. It is translated as CASSYGRGITEAFF.